Listed below are T cell receptor beta chains from one sample, sequenced in a study of CD8+ T cells in alopecia areata. Using immunoSEQ multiplex PCR, the repertoire was profiled, and TCRdb retains in-frame clones only, with some absent. Among more than 11,000 clones listed, about 60% were seen once. The source was skin, collected at week 0. The receptors stem from a human donor with alopecia areata. CDR3s include the opening cysteine and the closing phenylalanine or tryptophan. D genes are given only for firm matches. The size field is filled for only some rows; it gives once, few, many or a size class.

CDR3	DNA	size	J	D	V
CASSSRTSGGTDTQYF	TGTGCCAGCAGCTCCCGGACTAGCGGGGGTACAGATACGCAGTATTTT	NA	TRBJ2-3	TRBD2	TRBV7-2
CASSLWSGNYEQYF	TGTGCCAGCAGTTTATGGTCAGGGAACTACGAGCAGTACTTC	NA	TRBJ2-7	NA	TRBV27
CASKVSKVMNTEAFF	TGTGCCAGCAAGGTCAGCAAGGTAATGAACACTGAAGCTTTCTTT	NA	TRBJ1-1	NA	TRBV7-2
CASSLGQSYNEQFF	TGTGCCAGCAGCCTGGGACAAAGCTACAATGAGCAGTTCTTC	few	TRBJ2-1	NA	TRBV11-1
CASSFWDTDTQYF	TGTGCCAGCAGCTTCTGGGACACAGATACGCAGTATTTT	NA	TRBJ2-3	NA	TRBV5-4
CASSYGQGTDQPQHF	TGTGCCAGCAGTTATGGGCAGGGAACGGATCAGCCCCAGCATTTT	medium-sized	TRBJ1-5	NA	TRBV6-6
CASSLDRRRNQPQHF	TGTGCCAGCAGCTTAGACAGGAGGCGCAATCAGCCCCAGCATTTT	few	TRBJ1-5	NA	TRBV7-8
CASSSYSGPFDEQYF	TGTGCCAGCAGTTCTTACTCCGGGCCCTTTGACGAGCAGTACTTC	NA	TRBJ2-7	NA	TRBV27
CASSPSGTGMYEQYF	TGTGCCAGCAGTCCTTCCGGGACAGGGATGTACGAGCAGTACTTC	few	TRBJ2-7	TRBD1	TRBV6-5
CASSLGPNNEQFF	TGTGCCAGCAGCTTAGGACCAAACAATGAGCAGTTCTTC	once	TRBJ2-1	NA	TRBV7-2
CAISLRPANNEQFF	TGTGCCATCAGTCTCCGGCCGGCGAACAATGAGCAGTTCTTC	NA	TRBJ2-1	NA	TRBV10-3
CSARGGANTGELFF	TGCAGCGCCAGAGGGGGGGCAAACACCGGGGAGCTGTTTTTT	few	TRBJ2-2	NA	TRBV29-1
CASSLVGGAFYGYTF	TGCGCCAGCAGCTTGGTAGGGGGAGCCTTCTATGGCTACACCTTC	NA	TRBJ1-2	NA	TRBV5-1
CASIRTGLNTEAFF	TGTGCCAGCATTAGAACAGGTTTGAACACTGAAGCTTTCTTT	NA	TRBJ1-1	NA	TRBV27
CASSPVIPADNYGYTF	TGTGCCAGCTCACCGGTCATACCGGCTGATAACTATGGCTACACCTTC	NA	TRBJ1-2	NA	TRBV18